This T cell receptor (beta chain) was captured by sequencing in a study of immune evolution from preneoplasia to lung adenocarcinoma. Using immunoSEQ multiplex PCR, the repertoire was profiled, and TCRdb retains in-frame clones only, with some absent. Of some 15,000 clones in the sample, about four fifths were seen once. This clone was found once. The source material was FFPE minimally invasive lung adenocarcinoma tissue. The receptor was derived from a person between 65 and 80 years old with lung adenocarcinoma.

Written as DNA, the CDR3 is TGTGCCAGCAGTGAATCCGATCTGGCTTTCTTT. It translates to CASSESDLAFF. The rearrangement joins TRBV2 to TRBJ1-1; D is unclear. The CDR3 extends over 11 amino acids. In germline, CDR1 is SNHLY, CDR2 FYNNEI. Deletions cut 2 bases from V and 11 bases from J, with 9 bases between.